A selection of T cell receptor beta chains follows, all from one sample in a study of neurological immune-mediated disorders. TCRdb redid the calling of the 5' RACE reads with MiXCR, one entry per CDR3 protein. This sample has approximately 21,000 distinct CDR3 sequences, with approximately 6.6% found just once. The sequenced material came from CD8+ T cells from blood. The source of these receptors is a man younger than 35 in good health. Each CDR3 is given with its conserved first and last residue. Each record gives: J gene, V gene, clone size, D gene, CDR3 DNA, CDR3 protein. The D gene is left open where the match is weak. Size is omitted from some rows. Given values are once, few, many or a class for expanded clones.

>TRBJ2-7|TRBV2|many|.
TGTGCCAGCAGTGAAATAGGTGGCAGCCGCTACGAGCAGTACTTC
CASSEIGGSRYEQYF
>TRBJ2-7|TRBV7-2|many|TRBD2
TGTGCCAGCAGCATACCTATGGGACTAGCTGCTTACGAGCAGTACTTC
CASSIPMGLAAYEQYF
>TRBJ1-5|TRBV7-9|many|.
TGTGCCAGCAGCTTCGGTCCGACAGTCCCCAATCAGCCCCAGCATTTT
CASSFGPTVPNQPQHF
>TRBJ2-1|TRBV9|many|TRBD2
TGTGCCAGCAGCGATATCGGGGGGTCCTACAATGAGCAGTTCTTC
CASSDIGGSYNEQFF
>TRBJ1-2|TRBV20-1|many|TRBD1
TGCAGTGCCCGGGACAGGGACGTGGGAGGCTACACCTTC
CSARDRDVGGYTF
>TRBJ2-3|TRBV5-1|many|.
TGCGCCAGCAGCTTGTGGGCAGACAGCACAGATACGCAGTATTTT
CASSLWADSTDTQYF
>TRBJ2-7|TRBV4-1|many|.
TGCGCCAGCAGCCAAGATTTGGGGACATACTACGAGCAGTACTTC
CASSQDLGTYYEQYF
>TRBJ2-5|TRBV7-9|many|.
TGTGCCAGCAGCGATCAGGGGCAGCAAGAGACCCAGTACTTC
CASSDQGQQETQYF
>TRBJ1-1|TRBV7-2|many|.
TGTGCCAGCAGCCTAGCGGGGGGCCTCACTGAAGCTTTCTTT
CASSLAGGLTEAFF
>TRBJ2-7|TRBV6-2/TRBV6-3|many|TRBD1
TGTGCCAGCAGCCCCCCCCACAGGGGAGAAAGTGAGCAGTACTTC
CASSPPHRGESEQYF
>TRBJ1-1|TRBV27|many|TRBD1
TGTGCCAGCAGCCGGACAGGGGGCACTGAAGCTTTCTTT
CASSRTGGTEAFF
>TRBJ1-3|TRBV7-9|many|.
TGTGCTACCCGGGGCTCTGGAAACACCATATATTTT
CATRGSGNTIYF
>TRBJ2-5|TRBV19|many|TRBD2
TGTGCCAGTAGTATTGGACTAGGTCTTGATACCCAGTACTTC
CASSIGLGLDTQYF
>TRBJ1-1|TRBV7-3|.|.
TGTGCCAGCAGCTCGGACGTTAACACTGAAGCTTTCTTT
CASSSDVNTEAFF
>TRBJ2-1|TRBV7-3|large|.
TGTGCCAGCGGAGAGGGCCGTATCCATGAGCAGTTCTTC
CASGEGRIHEQFF
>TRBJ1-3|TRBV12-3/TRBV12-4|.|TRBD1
TGTGCCAGCAGTTCCCGGACAGGGGGAGGAAACACCATATATTTT
CASSSRTGGGNTIYF
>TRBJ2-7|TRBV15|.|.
TGTGCCACCAGCAGAGAGGGACTGGCCTACGAGCAGTACTTC
CATSREGLAYEQYF
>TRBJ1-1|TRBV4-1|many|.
TGCGCCAGCAGCCAAGCAGGGACCCTGGCATCAGCTTTCTTT
CASSQAGTLASAFF
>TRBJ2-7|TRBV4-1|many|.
TGCGCCAGCAGCCAAGATGGGGCCGTTTACGAGCAGTACTTC
CASSQDGAVYEQYF
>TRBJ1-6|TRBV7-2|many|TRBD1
TGTGCCAGCAGCTTAGACGAGACAGGGTTTTCACCCCTCCACTTT
CASSLDETGFSPLHF
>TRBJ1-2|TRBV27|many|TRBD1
TGTGCCAGCAGTTTATCCTTTTTCCCAGGGGGCGAAGATGGCTACACCTTC
CASSLSFFPGGEDGYTF
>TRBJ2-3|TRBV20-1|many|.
TGCAGTGCTAGAGATCCCTTGGCGGAGAGGACAGATACGCAGTATTTT
CSARDPLAERTDTQYF
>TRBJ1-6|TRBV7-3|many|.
TGTGCCAGCAGCTTAACAGGGAGCGGGTCACCCCTCCACTTT
CASSLTGSGSPLHF
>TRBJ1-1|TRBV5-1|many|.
TGCGCCAGCAGCGGGGGACGATCTAACACTGAAGCTTTCTTT
CASSGGRSNTEAFF
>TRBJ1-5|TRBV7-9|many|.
.
CASSQYVGPQHF
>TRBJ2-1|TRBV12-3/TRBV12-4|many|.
TGTGCCAGCAGTTTAGAACCCAGGGGCCGTGAGCAGTTCTTC
CASSLEPRGREQFF
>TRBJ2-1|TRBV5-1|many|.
TGCGCCAGCAGCTTGGTTCTAGTCCGCAGTTACAATGAGCAGTTCTTC
CASSLVLVRSYNEQFF
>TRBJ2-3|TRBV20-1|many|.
TGCAGTGCAACTATGAATACGCAGTATTTT
CSATMNTQYF
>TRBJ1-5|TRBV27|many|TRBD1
TGTGCCAGCAGTTTATTGGGACAGGGGGATCAGCCCCAGCATTTT
CASSLLGQGDQPQHF
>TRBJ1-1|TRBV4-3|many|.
TGCGCCAGCAGCCAGGTTGAAAACACTGAAGCTTTCTTT
CASSQVENTEAFF
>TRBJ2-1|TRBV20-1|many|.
TGCAGTGCTAGAGATTGGACGGATTTCGATGAGCAGTTCTTC
CSARDWTDFDEQFF
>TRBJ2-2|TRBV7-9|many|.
TGTGCCAGCAGAGTCCACGCCGGGGAGCTGTTTTTT
CASRVHAGELFF
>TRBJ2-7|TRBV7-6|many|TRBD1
TGTGCCAGCAGCTTAGACAGGGGACCCTACGAGCAGTACTTC
CASSLDRGPYEQYF
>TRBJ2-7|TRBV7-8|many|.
TGTGCCAGCAGCTTACCAGGTCGCCGCCCCACCTACGAGCAGTACTTC
CASSLPGRRPTYEQYF
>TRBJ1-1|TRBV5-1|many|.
TGCGCCAGCAGCTTACGGACGGTGAACACTGAAGCTTTCTTT
CASSLRTVNTEAFF
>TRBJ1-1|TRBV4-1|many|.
TGCGCCAGCAGCCAGTCCACAGGGAACACTGAAGCTTTCTTT
CASSQSTGNTEAFF
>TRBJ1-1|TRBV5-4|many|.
TGTGCCAGCAGCTCAACAGGGCAGAACACTGAAGCTTTCTTT
CASSSTGQNTEAFF
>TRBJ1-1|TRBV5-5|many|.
TGTGCCAGCAGCGTATATAGGGGGTTGAACACTGAAGCTTTCTTT
CASSVYRGLNTEAFF
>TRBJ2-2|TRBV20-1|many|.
TGCAGTGCAATCGGGCTTTCGAACACCGGGGAGCTGTTTTTT
CSAIGLSNTGELFF
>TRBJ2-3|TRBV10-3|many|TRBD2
TGTGCCATCAGTGACGTGCGGGGGGACACAGATACGCAGTATTTT
CAISDVRGDTDTQYF
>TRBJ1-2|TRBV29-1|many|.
TGCAGCGCTCGGGACCTCCAGAACTATGGCTACACCTTC
CSARDLQNYGYTF
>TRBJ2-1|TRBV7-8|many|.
TGTGCCAGCAGCCCCGACGCCCCGGGCTCCTACAATGAGCAGTTCTTC
CASSPDAPGSYNEQFF
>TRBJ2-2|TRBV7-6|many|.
TGTGCCAGCAGCTTCGTGGCCTCCACCGGGGAGCTGTTTTTT
CASSFVASTGELFF
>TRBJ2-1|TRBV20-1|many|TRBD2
TGCAGTGCCAAGAAGCGGGGGGCTCTCGGGAGCTCCTACAATGAGCAGTTCTTC
CSAKKRGALGSSYNEQFF
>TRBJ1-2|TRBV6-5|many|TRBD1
TGTGCCAGCAGTCCACGGACAGGGATCAACTATGGCTACACCTTC
CASSPRTGINYGYTF
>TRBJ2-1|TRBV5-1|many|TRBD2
TGCGCCAGCAGCTTCTATAGCGGGGATTACAATGAGCAGTTCTTC
CASSFYSGDYNEQFF
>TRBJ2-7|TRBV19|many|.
TGTGCCAGTAGCCCTGAATGGACCGACAACGAGCAGTACTTC
CASSPEWTDNEQYF
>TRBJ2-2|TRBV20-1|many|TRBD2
TGCAGTGCCGCGGCGGGGGGGCTCACCGGGGAGCTGTTTTTT
CSAAAGGLTGELFF
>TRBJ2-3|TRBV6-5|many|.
TGTGCCAGCAGTTACTCCTCTACAGATACGCAGTATTTT
CASSYSSTDTQYF
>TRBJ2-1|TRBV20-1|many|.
TGCAGTGCTAGACCTCTGGATTCCTACAATGAGCAGTTCTTC
CSARPLDSYNEQFF
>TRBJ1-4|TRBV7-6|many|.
TGTGCCAGCAGCTTAGACCCCCCACAGGACTCTAATGAAAAACTGTTTTTT
CASSLDPPQDSNEKLFF
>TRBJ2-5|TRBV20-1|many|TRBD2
TGCAGTGCTAGAGGGGGGAGGGCGGATCCGTACCAAGAGACCCAGTACTTC
CSARGGRADPYQETQYF
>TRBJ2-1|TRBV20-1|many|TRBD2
TGCAGTGCTAGAGATCAAAGCGGGGGGGTACAAGAGCAGTTCTTC
CSARDQSGGVQEQFF
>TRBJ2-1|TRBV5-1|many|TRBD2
TGCGCCAGCAGCTTGGCGGAAAGACTAGCGGGGCTCGTACCATACAATGAGCAGTTCTTC
CASSLAERLAGLVPYNEQFF
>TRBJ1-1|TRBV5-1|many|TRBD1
TGCGCCAGCAGCCAACCGGGACAGGTGAACACTGAAGCTTTCTTT
CASSQPGQVNTEAFF
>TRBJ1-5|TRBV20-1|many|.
TGCAGTGCTCACGACGGCGGGGAGTTACGGAATCAGCCCCAGCATTTT
CSAHDGGELRNQPQHF
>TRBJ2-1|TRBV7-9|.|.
TGTGCCAGCAGCCCCGATTCCTACAATAAGAAGTTCTTC
CASSPDSYNKKFF